This entry features one TCR beta chain sequence. The antigen remains unidentified. Naive CD8+ T cells were CD45RO-CCR7+CD27+CD95-. UMI-labeled TRB cDNA libraries were prepared by 5' RACE. TCRdb re-analyzed the 5' RACE reads; it lists each CDR3 protein once, without DNA. The data include some 130,000 distinct CDR3 sequences; the top ten clones carry 0.29%. The sample comes from a study of CXCR3-negative and CXCR3-positive naive CD8 T cells. Study context: Around 130 million TRB reads in total, about 1.5 +/- 0.3 million per library.

Per germline, CDR1 SQVTM and CDR2 ANQGSEA. The CDR3 length is 14 residues. Study-wide results and caveats: CXCR3-negative naive cells had less hydrophobic TRB CDR3s than did CXCR3-positive naive cells.

The V gene is TRBV29-1, the J gene TRBJ1-1; TCRdb proposes TRBD1, but this gene call is untestable without DNA. Sequencing was carried out using naive CXCR3- CD8+ T cells from blood. Specified subset: CD45RO-CCR7+CD27+CD95- naive CD8+ T cells lacking CXCR3 (TNR3-). The receptor was derived from a human donor in good health. Some clones in this sample may be carry-over from other donors' samples. The CDR3 sequence: CSVEVTGAGTGAFF.